Sequencing of this TCR beta chain was carried out in a study of T cell repertoires in cytomegalovirus infection (dated by TCRdb to the late 2010s). Turning to the overall study: Peptide stimulations targeted recently identified HLA-C-restricted CMV epitopes, whose presentation resists viral immunomodulation, together with well-studied HLA-B-restricted epitopes. Donor HLA type was relevant to the analysis, as public TCR beta signatures indicated carriage of CMV infection together with the matching HLA type.

The treatment or condition label, as the study defines it: in vitro stimulation with specific CMV peptide epitopes to enrich CMV-specific T cells. Study-level results and caveats: In the ex vivo response, HLA-C-restricted CMV-specific TCR beta clonotypes were dominant, and in two of eight donors the single most frequent clonotype came from this HLA-C-restricted group. In both this cohort and an independent roughly 400-donor cohort, the cumulative frequency of public TCR beta family members distinguished carriers of CMV infection plus the relevant HLA type.

The data were produced on an Illumina HiSeq 1500. TCRdb applied fastp at Q25 and MiXCR to the public reads, then kept only in-frame beta chains. Every CDR3 protein is listed once, alongside the most common genes and DNA of its rows. This sample comprises around 710,000 distinct CDR3 sequences, approximately 32% of them detected only once. The ten largest clones represent about 12% of the sample. CDR3 length: 16 amino acids, cysteine to phenylalanine. Solely the CDR3 DNA is kept, with 48 bases framed from the first base. Trimming leaves V shorter by 5 bases and J shorter by 1 base, with the junction holding 5 bases beyond the gene matches. CDR1 SQVTM and CDR2 ANQGSEA are derived from the germline V gene. On this clonotype itself: This receptor's antigen is unknown. No quality values exist for individual bases; no much larger clone is one base distant.

This TCR was recovered from a human donor in good health (CMV status not recorded). Some clones in this sample may be carry-over from other donors' samples. Rearrangement joined TRBV29-1 to TRBJ2-3, and 14 bases in between align with TRBD2. The source was cultured CD8+ T cells from PBMCs, collected from culture after CMV antigen stimulation. The CDR3 is CSVYGTSGGGTDTQYF. The base sequence is TGCAGCGTTTACGGGACTAGCGGGGGAGGCACAGATACGCAGTATTTT.